This section outlines one T cell receptor beta chain sequence together with its context. Germline values: CDR1 SEHNR, CDR2 FQNEAQ (reference sequence). The CDR3 has 13 residues. Trimming removed 1 base at V and 7 bases at J, with 10 bases between. TCRdb re-analysed the 5' RACE reads in MiXCR, keeping a single row per CDR3 protein. The table lists under 60,000 distinct CDR3 sequences, roughly 28% of them singletons. Sample: naive CD4+ T cells sorted from blood. Stated subset: naive CD4+ T cells, CD4+CD45RA+CD25-. The source is a female donor with breast cancer. The chain couples TRBV7-9 to TRBJ1-2; D is undetermined. CDR3 DNA: TGTGCCAGCAGCTTAGAGCAGTCCCGTGGCTACACCTTC. Its protein is CASSLEQSRGYTF. Based on the CDR3 plus reference TRBV7-9 and TRBJ1-2, the full variable domain is DTGVSQNPRHKITKRGQNVTFRCDPISEHNRLYWYRQTLGQGPEFLTYFQNEAQLEKSRLLSDRFSAERPKGSFSTLEIQRTEQGDSAMYLCASSLEQSRGYTFGSGTRLTVV.